Below, 10 T cell receptor beta chains from the same sample are listed, as sequenced in a study of blood T cell repertoires in COVID-19. Some clones are missing from TCRdb's copy, which holds only in-frame ones; the method was immunoSEQ multiplex PCR. Among 150,000 to 200,000 clones, about 83% were seen once, and the ten largest hold over 4.5%. Sequenced material: peripheral blood. The origin of the receptors is a human donor in a cohort sampled during active COVID-19.

The chain combines TRBV30 with TRBJ2-3, with TRBD2 identical over 14 bases. The junction had 3 bases not matched to a gene; V was cut back by 7 bases and J by 0 bases. The germline gives CDR1 GTSNPN, CDR2 SVGIG (reference sequence). The CDR3 is 15 residues long. Here the CDR3 DNA reads TGTGCCTCGGGACTAGCGGGGGAGAGCACAGATACGCAGTATTTT. Translation: CASGLAGESTDTQYF.

This clone has just one count. V usage is TRBV28 and J usage is TRBJ2-5; perhaps TRBD2 as D (5 bases). Germline V gene data show CDR1 as MDHEN and CDR2 as SYDVKM. V lost 9 bases and J lost 2, with 7 bases in between. The CDR3 runs to 11 residues. The CDR3 protein is CASSGQETQYF. CDR3 bases: TGTGCCAGTTCGGGACAAGAGACCCAGTACTTC.

The chain combines TRBV2 with TRBJ2-7, with 7 positions matching TRBD1. Per germline, CDR1 SNHLY and CDR2 FYNNEI. Unmatched junction bases numbered 8, after V lost 6 bases and J lost 0 bases. This CDR3 is 15 amino acids long. The CDR3 sequence: CASRGRDSYSYEQYF. The CDR3 DNA reads TGTGCCAGCAGGGGAAGGGACAGTTACTCCTACGAGCAGTACTTC.

This chain links TRBV6-5 with TRBJ2-6, with D perhaps TRBD2 (5 bases). The CDR3 loop spans 15 amino acids. V was clipped by 0 bases and J by 3 bases, with 6 bases between them. Germline V lookup: CDR1 MNHEY, CDR2 SVGAGI. CDR3 amino acids: CASSYSGDGANVLTF. The CDR3 bases are TGTGCCAGCAGTTACTCCGGGGATGGGGCCAACGTCCTGACTTTC.

The CDR3 DNA reads as TGTGCCACCGTAGGGGGCGGTAAGCAGTACTTC. Translation gives CATVGGGKQYF. The chain recombines TRBV24-1 with TRBJ2-7, with 7 nucleotides matching TRBD1. After removal of 9 bases from V and 8 bases from J, the junction contained 6 bases not matched to a gene. The length of the CDR3 is 11 residues. Germline CDR1 and CDR2: KGHDR and SFDVKD.

The chain has TRBV30 and TRBJ1-5; 9 bases match TRBD1. Per the germline V gene, CDR1 is GTSNPN and CDR2 is SVGIG (reference sequence). The CDR3 covers 13 residues. J was trimmed by 5 bases and V by 1 base; bases with no gene match: 0. The DNA of the CDR3 is TGTGCCTGGAGTGACAGGGGGCATCAGCCCCAGCATTTT. It specifies CAWSDRGHQPQHF. Full variable domain (missing parts from reference TRBV30 and TRBJ1-5): SQTIHQWPATLVQPVGSPLSLECTVEGTSNPNLYWYRQAAGRGLQLLFYSVGIGQISSEVPQNLSASRPQDRQFILSSKKLLLSDSGFYLCAWSDRGHQPQHFGDGTRLSIL.

This chain links TRBV4-1 with TRBJ1-3, with D possibly TRBD1 on 5 matching bases. Germline V gives CDR1 MGHRA, CDR2 YSYEKL. The V gene lost 3 bases and the J gene lost 0 bases, with 12 bases spanning the gap. The CDR3 totals 16 residues. CDR3 in DNA: TGCGCCAGCAGCCAGGGGCCTCTCGGCTCTGGAAACACCATATATTTT. Protein product: CASSQGPLGSGNTIYF.

The V and J genes are TRBV6-2 or TRBV6-3 and TRBJ2-7; 9 positions agree with TRBD1. This CDR3 spans 16 amino acids. Germline values: CDR1 MNHEY, CDR2 SVGEGT. The trim removed 2 bases at V and 3 bases at J, leaving 8 bases unmatched. CDR3 sequence: CASSYLSRQGGYEQYF. CDR3 DNA: TGTGCCAGCAGTTACCTTAGCCGACAGGGGGGCTACGAGCAGTACTTC.

The chain links TRBV28 to TRBJ1-4, with 9 bases aligning to TRBD1. V was clipped by 7 bases and J by 7 bases; unmatched bases: 10. CDR3 length equals 15 residues. The germline V gene has CDR1 MDHEN and CDR2 SYDVKM. In DNA, the CDR3 is TGTGCCAGCAAACCGAACAGGGGGCGAGGTGAAAAACTGTTTTTT. Translating it yields CASKPNRGRGEKLFF.

This clone was counted once. V is TRBV7-8 and J is TRBJ2-2; 11 bases align to TRBD1. With 5 bases clipped from V and 7 bases from J, the junction kept 9 bases outside the gene matches. The CDR3 loop spans 16 amino acids. Germline V gives CDR1 SGHVS, CDR2 FQNEAQ. CDR3 loop: CASSPTGTGGVGELFF. CDR3 sequence (DNA): TGTGCCAGCAGCCCGACCGGGACAGGGGGGGTCGGGGAGCTGTTTTTT. The whole variable domain, filled in from reference TRBV7-8 and TRBJ2-2, reads GAGVSQSPRYKVAKRGQDVALRCDPISGHVSLFWYQQALGQGPEFLTYFQNEAQLDKSGLPSDRFFAERPEGSVSTLKIQRTQQEDSAVYLCASSPTGTGGVGELFFGEGSRLTVL.